What follows describes a single T cell receptor (beta chain). What it binds is unknown. This sample stems from a study of T cells in localized non-small cell lung cancer. General observations from the study: When the top 100 tumor clones were examined, a median approximately 60 of them also appeared in the adjacent lung, which was paired and uninvolved.

Assay used: immunoSEQ multiplex PCR; TCRdb lists only in-frame clones, some missing. The data contain roughly 89,000 clones, about nine tenths of them singletons. V was pared by 2 bases and J by 5 bases, with 10 bases between. CDR3 length: 13 residues. Germline CDR1 and CDR2: SGHNT and YYREEE (reference sequence). The sequence derives from a woman between 40 and 69 years old with stage II squamous cell lung carcinoma. This chain joins TRBV5-4 and TRBJ2-5; D not certain. Sequenced here: PBMCs, sampled before any cancer treatment. Here the CDR3 reads CASSFQLTETQYF. CDR3 sequence (DNA): TGTGCCAGCAGCTTCCAACTAACGGAGACCCAGTACTTC.